One TCR beta chain is described in this entry. The antigen remains unidentified. This sample is drawn from a study of T cell responses to AZD1222 COVID-19 vaccine. Findings and caveats of the study: Only a handful of AZD1222 recipients, several in all, had baseline seropositivity.

TCRdb's copy holds only in-frame clones and misses some; the assay was immunoSEQ multiplex PCR. The table lists about 140,000 clones, about nine tenths of them singletons. From germline, CDR1 is SEHNR and CDR2 FQNEAQ (reference sequence). This CDR3 comprises 14 residues. Losses at the gene ends were 6 bases for V and 7 bases for J; bases not matched to a gene: 4. J is TRBJ1-6 and V is TRBV7-9, with 9 bases aligning to TRBD1. The sequence derives from an adult who received the AZD1222 COVID-19 vaccine. The specimen comprised peripheral blood, sampled 28 days after the second AZD1222 dose. CDR3 DNA sequence: TGTGCCAGCAGGGTCGACAGGGGGAATTCACCCCTCCACTTT. Its translation: CASRVDRGNSPLHF.